The 25 T cell receptor beta chains listed next were all sequenced from one sample in a study of T cell changes during pregnancy in multiple sclerosis. Data came from immunoSEQ multiplex PCR; TCRdb stores just in-frame clones and leaves some out. This sample has approximately 80,000 clones, with 91% found just once. Sample: PBMCs, taken in the first trimester of pregnancy. The receptor set was obtained from a female donor in good health, serving as a control in a pregnancy study. Some clones in this sample may be carry-over from other donors' samples.

The chain is built from TRBV6-1 and TRBJ2-7; 7 nucleotides line up with TRBD1. The V and J ends lost 2 bases and 2 bases, in that order; junction bases with no gene match: 0. The germline V gene encodes CDR1 MNHNS and CDR2 SASEGT. The CDR3 runs to 13 residues. The CDR3 region is CASSETGAYEQYF. The CDR3 nucleotides are TGTGCCAGCAGTGAAACAGGGGCCTACGAGCAGTACTTC.

This sequence joins TRBV2 and TRBJ2-5; 14 bases fit TRBD2. V dropped 7 bases and J dropped 3; count of bases not matched to a gene: 10. This CDR3 has 17 amino acids. Germline V gene lookup returns CDR1 SNHLY and CDR2 FYNNEI. CDR3: CASNSWGLAGEEETQYF. The CDR3, as DNA: TGTGCCAGCAACTCTTGGGGACTAGCGGGAGAGGAAGAGACCCAGTACTTC.

The CDR3: CASSVSATETYEQYF. CDR3 sequence (DNA): TGTGCCAGCAGCGTATCCGCCACAGAGACCTACGAGCAGTACTTC. V and J are TRBV9 and TRBJ2-7, with D unresolved. The CDR3 is made up of 15 amino acids. Trimming pared 1 base from V and 2 bases from J, leaving 13 bases between. Germline-derived CDR1 and CDR2 are SGDLS and YYNGEE.

The CDR3 region is CASSGLTGATTGELFF. The DNA for the CDR3 is TGTGCCAGCAGTGGTCTGACAGGGGCCACTACCGGGGAGCTGTTTTTT. The chain has TRBV6-1 and TRBJ2-2, with TRBD1 matching 8 bases. The V segment lost 4 bases and the J segment 5 bases; nucleotides outside the gene matches: 9. This CDR3 comprises 16 residues. Germline loops: CDR1 MNHNS, CDR2 SASEGT.

The V and J genes are TRBV5-6 and TRBJ2-1; 10 bases are a match to TRBD2. Germline CDR1 is SGHDT and CDR2 is YYEEEE. J gave up 12 bases and V 3 bases, and 9 bases lay outside the gene matches. The length of the CDR3 is 14 residues. Here the CDR3 reads CASSYLAGEIAQFF. The CDR3 DNA follows: TGTGCCAGCAGCTATCTAGCGGGGGAAATAGCGCAGTTCTTC. The full variable domain, in which reference TRBV5-6 and TRBJ2-1 provide the parts outside the CDR3, is DAGVTQSPTHLIKTRGQQVTLRCSPKSGHDTVSWYQQALGQGPQFIFQYYEEEERQRGNFPDRFSGHQFPNYSSELNVNALLLGDSALYLCASSYLAGEIAQFFGPGTRLTVL.

The chain joins TRBV19 to TRBJ1-4, with 8 bases lining up with TRBD1. CDR1 is LNHDA and CDR2 is SQIVND in the germline V gene (reference sequence). The trim removed 5 bases at V and 4 bases at J, leaving 6 bases unmatched. CDR3 length: 15 residues. Here the CDR3 DNA reads TGTGCCAGTAGTCCCCGGGACAGGATTAATGAAAAACTGTTTTTT. It encodes CASSPRDRINEKLFF.

This sequence joins TRBV11-1 and TRBJ2-7; D is possibly TRBD1 (5 bases). Germline V gene lookup returns CDR1 SGHAT and CDR2 FQDESV (reference sequence). CDR3 length: 15 residues. Trimming cost V 6 bases and J 4 bases, with 19 bases left between them. As DNA, the CDR3 is TGTGCCAGCAGTCACCCAGGGAATTTTGAATACGAGCAGTACTTC. Protein: CASSHPGNFEYEQYF.

J is TRBJ2-7 and V is TRBV2; a weak D match, TRBD2 (6 bases). The germline CDR1 and CDR2 sequences are SNHLY and FYNNEI. The CDR3 covers 13 residues. V shed 8 bases and J shed 3 bases, with 14 bases lying between them. In DNA, the CDR3 is TGTGCCAGCGTAGGGGACGGGAGCTACGAGCAGTACTTC. Amino acid sequence: CASVGDGSYEQYF.

J is TRBJ1-6 and V is TRBV30; D is unclear. The CDR3 spans 16 residues. Germline V lookup: CDR1 GTSNPN, CDR2 SVGIG (reference sequence). Trimming removed 3 bases at V and 0 bases at J, with 12 bases between. CDR3 protein: CAWREMLLSYNSPLHF. The DNA of the CDR3 is TGTGCCTGGAGGGAGATGCTTCTCTCCTATAATTCACCCCTCCACTTT.

The chain combines TRBV7-2 with TRBJ2-1; the match to TRBD1 covers 7 bases. The CDR3 spans 16 residues. Germline V lookup: CDR1 SGHTA, CDR2 FQGNSA. V lost 5 bases, J lost 2 bases, and 9 bases stayed unmatched. This CDR3 reads CASSPPPGQAYNEQFF. CDR3 bases: TGTGCCAGCAGCCCCCCACCCGGACAGGCCTACAATGAGCAGTTCTTC.

The rearrangement joins TRBV7-9 to TRBJ1-1; the D is unclear. V was cut by 5 bases and J by 3 bases, with 7 bases left in between. The CDR3 has 12 residues. Germline lookup yields CDR1 SEHNR and CDR2 FQNEAQ (reference sequence). For the CDR3, the DNA is TGTGCCAGCAGCCCAACGGACACTGAAGCTTTCTTT. Amino acid sequence: CASSPTDTEAFF.

The genes are TRBV25-1 and TRBJ1-1, with D unclear. Germline assignment: CDR1 MGHDK and CDR2 SYGVNS. Trimming pared 5 bases from V and 7 bases from J, leaving 5 bases between. The CDR3 is 10 residues long. The CDR3 protein is CASSPLEAFF. CDR3 DNA sequence: TGTGCCAGCAGTCCCCTTGAAGCTTTCTTT.

The chain recombines TRBV6-6 with TRBJ2-5; perhaps TRBD1 as D (5 bases). Deletions cut 6 bases from V and 5 bases from J, with 13 bases between. This CDR3 is 13 amino acids long. Germline V CDR1 and CDR2: MNHNY, SVGAGI (reference sequence). CDR3 DNA: TGTGCCAGCAGAACAGGCGCCTGGGAGACCCAGTACTTC. The encoded protein is CASRTGAWETQYF.

V gene TRBV27 combines with J gene TRBJ1-2, with D possibly matching TRBD1 (5 bases). CDR1 is MNHEY, CDR2 SMNVEV, per germline (reference sequence). CDR3 length equals 18 residues. V was cut by 4 bases and J by 0 bases, with 21 bases left in between. The CDR3 coding sequence is TGTGCCAGCAGTTCGCGCGCATGGGGGGGTCAAGCTAACTATGGCTACACCTTC. This codes for CASSSRAWGGQANYGYTF.

The chain is built from TRBV29-1 and TRBJ2-3; 8 bases align to TRBD2. V lost 4 bases to trimming and J lost 5 bases; unmatched junction nucleotides: 8. This CDR3 has 14 amino acids. The germline CDR1 and CDR2 sequences are SQVTM and ANQGSEA. CDR3 sequence (DNA): TGCAGCGTTGGGCCGGGGGGGCGCATAGATACGCAGTATTTT. The encoded protein is CSVGPGGRIDTQYF.

This clone has just one count. The chain recombines TRBV13 with TRBJ2-1; 9 bases are shared with TRBD2. Germline CDR1 and CDR2: PRHDT and FYEKMQ (reference sequence). This CDR3 has 21 amino acids. The junction had 22 bases not matched to a gene; V was cut back by 5 bases and J by 2 bases. DNA of the CDR3: TGTGCCAGCAGCCCCAATTTTCTAGCGGGAATTTTGTCAACTACCTACAATGAGCAGTTCTTC. This sequence encodes CASSPNFLAGILSTTYNEQFF.

The CDR3 DNA is TGTGCCAGCAGCTACCGGACAGGGGTGACTGAAGCTTTCTTT. Amino acid sequence: CASSYRTGVTEAFF. The chain employs TRBV11-2 and TRBJ1-1; TRBD1 matches 9 bases. CDR1 and CDR2 (germline): SGHAT, FQNNGV. V was pared by 4 bases and J by 5 bases, with 5 bases of the junction left unmatched. The CDR3 covers 14 residues.

The rearrangement uses TRBV7-8 and TRBJ1-2, with 7 nucleotides matching TRBD1. CDR1 SGHVS and CDR2 FQNEAQ come from the germline V gene. The CDR3 is made up of 15 amino acids. After removal of 4 bases from V and 4 bases from J, the junction contained 9 bases not matched to a gene. DNA for the CDR3: TGTGCCAGCAGCTCGACACAGGGGCAGGGCTATGGCTACACCTTC. Translation gives CASSSTQGQGYGYTF.

This chain joins TRBV18 and TRBJ1-2; 9 nucleotides agree with TRBD1. Germline V gene data show CDR1 as KGHSH and CDR2 as LQKENI. After removal of 2 bases from V and 6 bases from J, the junction contained 4 bases not matched to a gene. This CDR3 is built from 14 residues. The DNA for the CDR3 is TGTGCCAGCTCACCAGACGGACAGGGGCATGGCTACACCTTC. Amino acid sequence: CASSPDGQGHGYTF.

CDR3 sequence reads: CASSQDGNEQYF. DNA for the CDR3: TGCGCCAGCAGCCAAGACGGGAACGAGCAGTACTTC. This rearrangement joins TRBV4-1 to TRBJ2-7; tentatively, D is TRBD2 (5 bases). The CDR3 covers 12 residues. Trimming took 0 bases from V and 5 from J, leaving 5 bases between them. In germline, CDR1 is MGHRA, CDR2 YSYEKL.

The chain carries TRBV28 and TRBJ1-6, with D possibly TRBD1 on 6 matching bases. The CDR3 covers 14 residues. Trimming cost V 5 bases and J 11 bases, with 16 bases left between them. Per germline, CDR1 MDHEN and CDR2 SYDVKM. This CDR3 reads CASSGGQRLAPLHF. CDR3 DNA: TGTGCCAGCAGTGGGGGACAACGTCTGGCACCCCTCCACTTT.

The chain employs TRBV5-1 and TRBJ2-5, with D possibly being TRBD1 (6 bases). CDR3 size: 17 residues. The V gene's germline CDR1 is SGHRS and CDR2 YFSETQ. V dropped 0 bases and J dropped 4 bases, with 19 bases sitting between them. The CDR3 is CASSLGRSTGFSETQYF. CDR3 in DNA: TGCGCCAGCAGCTTGGGACGGTCAACAGGGTTTTCAGAGACCCAGTACTTC. Full variable domain (rest looked up from reference TRBV5-1 and TRBJ2-5): KAGVTQTPRYLIKTRGQQVTLSCSPISGHRSVSWYQQTPGQGLQFLFEYFSETQRNKGNFPGRFSGRQFSNSRSEMNVSTLELGDSALYLCASSLGRSTGFSETQYFGPGTRLLVL.

The chain couples TRBV7-6 to TRBJ1-4, with D hard to call. This CDR3 region has 15 residues. V was shortened by 0 bases and J by 5 bases, with 10 bases between the two germline ends. Germline CDR1 and CDR2: SGHVS and FNYEAQ. In DNA, the CDR3 is TGTGCCAGCAGCTTAGCGGGCAGACAAAATGAAAAACTGTTTTTT. Protein sequence: CASSLAGRQNEKLFF.

The V call is TRBV28, the J call TRBJ1-1, with D perhaps matching TRBD1 (5 bases). V lost 4 bases, J lost 1 base, and 16 bases lay in between. Germline V gene sequence: CDR1 MDHEN, CDR2 SYDVKM. The CDR3 totals 16 residues. The CDR3 region is CASSSMGRGRNTEAFF. CDR3 bases: TGTGCCAGCAGTTCCATGGGGAGGGGCAGGAACACTGAAGCTTTCTTT.

There are a few counts of this clone. The chain combines TRBV11-3 with TRBJ2-7; D call uncertain. The germline V gene has CDR1 SGHNT and CDR2 YENEEA. V lost 0 bases and J lost 3, with 6 bases in between. This CDR3 comprises 13 residues. The DNA of the CDR3 is TGTGCCAGCAGCTTAGATCTCGGCTACGAGCAGTACTTC. It yields the protein CASSLDLGYEQYF.